This T cell receptor beta chain was obtained from a study of shared clonotypes between healthy human individuals. The ends were cut back, 2 bases at V and 7 bases at J, with 12 bases in the middle. Germline-derived CDR1 and CDR2 are SGHAT and FQNNGV. The CDR3 contains 14 residues. The assay was carried out at the deep level. For unsorted PBMC, approximately 290 ng DNA per replicate equaled tens of thousands of T cell genomes. Produced via immunoSEQ multiplex PCR; TCRdb's table is partial and in-frame only. The table records around 500,000 clones, less than 80% of them present only once. The chain carries TRBV11-2 and TRBJ2-4; either TRBD1 or TRBD2 may fit D (5 bases each). The sequencing input was PBMCs. This TCR came from a woman aged 40 to 50 in good health. Some clones in this sample may be carry-over from other donors' samples. The CDR3 sequence: CASSLTRGWNIQYF. In nucleotides, the CDR3 is TGTGCCAGCAGCTTAACGAGGGGATGGAACATTCAGTACTTC.